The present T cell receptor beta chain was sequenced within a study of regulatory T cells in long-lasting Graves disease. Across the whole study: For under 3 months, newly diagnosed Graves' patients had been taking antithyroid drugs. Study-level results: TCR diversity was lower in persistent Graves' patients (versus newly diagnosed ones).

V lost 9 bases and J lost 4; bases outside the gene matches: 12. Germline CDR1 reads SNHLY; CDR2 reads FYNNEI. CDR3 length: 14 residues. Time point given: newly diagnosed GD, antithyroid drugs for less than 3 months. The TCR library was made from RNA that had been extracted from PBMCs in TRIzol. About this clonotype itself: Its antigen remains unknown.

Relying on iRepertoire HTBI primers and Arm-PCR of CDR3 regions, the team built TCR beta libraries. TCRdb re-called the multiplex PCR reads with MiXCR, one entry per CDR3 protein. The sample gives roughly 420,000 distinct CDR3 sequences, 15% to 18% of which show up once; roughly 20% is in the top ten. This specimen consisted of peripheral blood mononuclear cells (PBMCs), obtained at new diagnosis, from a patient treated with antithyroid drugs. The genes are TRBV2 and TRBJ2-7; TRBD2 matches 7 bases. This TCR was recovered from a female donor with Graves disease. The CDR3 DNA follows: TGTGCCAGAGGCGGGAGTTCCCCGTTATACGAGCAGTACTTC. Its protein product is CARGGSSPLYEQYF.